This T cell receptor beta chain comes out of a study of blood T cell repertoires in COVID-19. Study as a whole: The United States, Italy and Spain were the sources of the acute and convalescent COVID-19 samples.

V shed 2 bases and J 2 bases; nucleotides not matched to a gene: 3. This CDR3 has 15 amino acids. CDR1 is MNHEY, CDR2 SMNVEV, per germline (reference sequence). Data came from immunoSEQ multiplex PCR; TCRdb stores just in-frame clones and leaves some out. The sample shows approximately 37,000 clones, approximately 88% of them seen only once. Sequenced sample: peripheral blood. The genes are TRBV27 and TRBJ2-7; 10 bases fit TRBD2. The sequence was collected from a man over 45 with active COVID-19. The CDR3: CASSLKSGRAYEQYF. In DNA, the CDR3 is TGTGCCAGCAGTTTAAAGAGCGGGAGGGCCTACGAGCAGTACTTC.